This TCR beta chain originates from a study of T cell responses to AZD1222 COVID-19 vaccine. Points from the study as a whole: Baseline serostatus was positive in only a handful of AZD1222 recipients. White British ancestry dominated among donors, who included more females, and clonal diversity was possibly underestimated.

Sequenced by immunoSEQ multiplex PCR; TCRdb stores in-frame clones only, minus some. The sample includes more than 100,000 clones, 92% of them seen just once. The germline V gene encodes CDR1 MNHEY and CDR2 SVGAGI. V dropped 2 bases and J dropped 3 bases, with 10 bases sitting between them. CDR3 length: 14 amino acids. To note about this clone: What it recognizes is unknown.

Sample: peripheral blood, taken 28 days after the second AZD1222 dose. The V and J genes are TRBV6-5 and TRBJ2-5, with D uncertain. This TCR was recovered from an adult who received the AZD1222 COVID-19 vaccine. CDR3 DNA sequence: TGTGCCAGCAGTTACGCTCGAGCCGAAGAGACCCAGTACTTC. This sequence encodes CASSYARAEETQYF.